These T cell receptor beta chains were read from a single sample in a study of blood T cell repertoires in COVID-19. Assay: immunoSEQ multiplex PCR; the TCRdb copy retains only in-frame clones and omits some. The sample yields around 100,000 clones, roughly 80% seen once. Source material: peripheral blood. These receptors all stem from a man aged 50 to 59 with acute or convalescent COVID-19. The CDR3 runs from the conserved cysteine through the conserved F or W. D genes are given only for firm matches. Rows may omit the clone size; those that give it use once, few, many or a size class.

len: 14
v_gene: TRBV9
abundance: -
d_gene: TRBD1
j_gene: TRBJ1-2
CDR3nt: TGTGCCAGCAGCGCCGGACAGGGGAACTATGGCTACACCTTC
CDR3aa: CASSAGQGNYGYTF

len: 13
v_gene: TRBV10-1
abundance: -
d_gene: -
j_gene: TRBJ1-1
CDR3nt: TGCGCCAGCAGTGGCAACAGGAACACTGAAGCTTTCTTT
CDR3aa: CASSGNRNTEAFF

len: 14
v_gene: TRBV5-6
abundance: -
d_gene: -
j_gene: TRBJ2-5
CDR3nt: TGTGCCAGCAGTTGGGACTCTACTGGAGAGACCCAGTACTTC
CDR3aa: CASSWDSTGETQYF

len: 15
v_gene: TRBV11-2
abundance: -
d_gene: -
j_gene: TRBJ2-7
CDR3nt: TGTGCCAGCAGCTTGGGCCCTGACAGGTCCTACGAGCAGTACTTC
CDR3aa: CASSLGPDRSYEQYF

len: 16
v_gene: TRBV15
abundance: -
d_gene: -
j_gene: TRBJ1-6
CDR3nt: TGTGCCACCAGCAGAGATCTGGGACTGATGAATTCACCCCTCCACTTT
CDR3aa: CATSRDLGLMNSPLHF

len: 11
v_gene: TRBV6-5
abundance: few
d_gene: -
j_gene: TRBJ1-1
CDR3nt: TGTGCCAGCAGCGGGAACACTGAAGCTTTCTTT
CDR3aa: CASSGNTEAFF

len: 16
v_gene: TRBV5-6
abundance: -
d_gene: TRBD1
j_gene: TRBJ1-6
CDR3nt: TGTGCCAGCAGCTCGAATACCGGGACAGGGAATTCACCCCTCCACTTT
CDR3aa: CASSSNTGTGNSPLHF

len: 15
v_gene: TRBV4-1
abundance: -
d_gene: -
j_gene: TRBJ1-4
CDR3nt: TGCGCCAGCAGCCAAGAGGACAGTACTAATGAAAAACTGTTTTTT
CDR3aa: CASSQEDSTNEKLFF

len: 14
v_gene: TRBV19
abundance: few
d_gene: -
j_gene: TRBJ1-1
CDR3nt: TGTGCCAGTAGTAGCGGACAGAGTATTAATGAAGCTTTCTTT
CDR3aa: CASSSGQSINEAFF

len: 16
v_gene: TRBV9
abundance: -
d_gene: -
j_gene: TRBJ2-3
CDR3nt: TGTGCCAGCAGCGCACGTCTAGGCCTCAGCACAGATACGCAGTATTTT
CDR3aa: CASSARLGLSTDTQYF

len: 18
v_gene: TRBV5-1
abundance: -
d_gene: -
j_gene: TRBJ1-3
CDR3nt: TGCGCCAGCAGCTTGGGTTTATTTGGTTACAGCTCTGGAAACACCATATATTTT
CDR3aa: CASSLGLFGYSSGNTIYF

len: 16
v_gene: TRBV4-2
abundance: -
d_gene: TRBD2
j_gene: TRBJ2-7
CDR3nt: TGTGCCAGCAGCCAAGGTGCAGCGGGGAGCTCCTACGAGCAGTACTTC
CDR3aa: CASSQGAAGSSYEQYF